This T cell receptor beta chain was profiled in a study of cytomegalovirus exposure and HLA in healthy donors. General observations from the study: Accurate prediction of most subjects' HLA-A and HLA-B alleles from TCR beta sequences was reported.

Primers included in the PCR were 60 Vbeta and 13 Jbeta primers. Only in-frame clones appear in the TCRdb table, and some are missing; sequencing was by immunoSEQ multiplex PCR. This sample's table reports approximately 58,000 clones. V was cut by 2 bases and J by 3 bases, with 14 bases left in between. Germline assignment: CDR1 MNHNS and CDR2 SASEGT. The CDR3 is 15 residues long. Of note for this clone: The antigen is undetermined.

The source material was PBMCs. This clonotype was obtained from a young woman in good health and CMV-seronegative. The chain recombines TRBV6-1 with TRBJ2-7, with TRBD1 as a possible D gene (6 bases). The CDR3, as DNA: TGTGCCAGCAGTGAAAGCCTGGACAGAAACTACGAGCAGTACTTC. This gives the protein CASSESLDRNYEQYF.